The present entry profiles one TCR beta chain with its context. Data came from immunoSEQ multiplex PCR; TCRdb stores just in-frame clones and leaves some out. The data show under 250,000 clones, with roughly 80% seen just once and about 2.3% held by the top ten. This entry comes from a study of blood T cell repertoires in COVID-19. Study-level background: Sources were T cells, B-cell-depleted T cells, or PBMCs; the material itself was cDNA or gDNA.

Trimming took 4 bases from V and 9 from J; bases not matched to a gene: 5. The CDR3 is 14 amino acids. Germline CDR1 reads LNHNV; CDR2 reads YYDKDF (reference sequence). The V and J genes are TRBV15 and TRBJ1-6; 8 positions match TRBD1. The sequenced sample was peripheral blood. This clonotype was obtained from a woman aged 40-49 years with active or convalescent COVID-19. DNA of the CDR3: TGTGCCACCAGCATTGACAGGGGTAGTTCACCCCTCCACTTT. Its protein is CATSIDRGSSPLHF.